This is a list of T cell receptor beta chains from one sample in a study of blood T cell repertoires in COVID-19. Data came from immunoSEQ multiplex PCR; TCRdb stores just in-frame clones and leaves some out. The data show some 120,000 clones, around 87% seen once. The source material was peripheral blood. The receptors were sampled from a man between 65 and 85 years old with active or convalescent COVID-19. CDR3s include the opening cysteine and the closing phenylalanine or tryptophan. D genes are given only for firm matches. Clone size is not always given. Where it is, it says once, few, many or a class for expanded clones.

NA	NA	TRBV7-2	15	TRBJ1-3	CASSLQEYSGNTIYF	TGTGCCAGCAGCCTTCAGGAATACTCTGGAAACACCATATATTTT
NA	TRBD1	TRBV4-1	15	TRBJ1-1	CASSQDRAKNTEAFF	TGCGCCAGCAGCCAGGACAGGGCTAAGAACACTGAAGCTTTCTTT
NA	NA	TRBV4-2	13	TRBJ2-5	CASSPGLYGTQYF	TGTGCCAGCAGCCCCGGACTCTATGGGACCCAGTACTTC
NA	TRBD1	TRBV3-1/TRBV3-2	14	TRBJ1-2	CASSLWTGGDGYTF	TGTGCCAGCAGCCTCTGGACAGGGGGAGATGGCTACACCTTC
NA	TRBD2	TRBV28	16	TRBJ2-7	CASSFFGLAGGYEQYF	TGTGCCAGCAGTTTCTTCGGACTAGCGGGAGGGTACGAGCAGTACTTC
NA	NA	TRBV3-1/TRBV3-2	15	TRBJ2-2	CASSQVQRGTGELFF	TGTGCCAGCAGCCAAGTTCAACGGGGGACCGGGGAGCTGTTTTTT
once	TRBD1	TRBV18	17	TRBJ1-5	CASSQGQGGYSNQPQHF	TGTGCCAGCTCACAGGGACAGGGGGGGTATAGCAATCAGCCCCAGCATTTT
NA	TRBD1	TRBV6-6	15	TRBJ2-2	CASSYGTGVTGELFF	TGTGCCAGCAGTTATGGGACAGGGGTTACCGGGGAGCTGTTTTTT
NA	TRBD1	TRBV24-1	15	TRBJ1-4	CATSDPGTGLGKLFF	TGTGCCACCAGTGATCCGGGGACAGGGCTCGGAAAACTGTTTTTT
NA	TRBD1	TRBV27	14	TRBJ2-7	CASSFGQGVGEQYF	TGTGCCAGCAGTTTCGGACAGGGGGTCGGCGAGCAGTACTTC
few	NA	TRBV24-1	15	TRBJ1-5	CATSVGLGGNQPQHF	TGTGCCACCAGTGTAGGGCTAGGGGGAAATCAGCCCCAGCATTTT
NA	TRBD2	TRBV20-1	11	TRBJ2-7	CSAPAGYEQYF	TGCAGTGCTCCAGCGGGGTACGAGCAGTACTTC
NA	TRBD2	TRBV7-8	15	TRBJ2-7	CASSFRLAGVHEQYF	TGTGCCAGCAGCTTTCGACTAGCGGGAGTTCACGAGCAGTACTTC
NA	NA	TRBV29-1	13	TRBJ1-4	CSVLVRRNEKLFF	TGCAGCGTTCTGGTCAGGAGGAATGAAAAACTGTTTTTT
NA	NA	TRBV18	13	TRBJ2-7	CASSPGGPYEQYF	TGTGCCAGCTCACCTGGGGGCCCCTACGAGCAGTACTTC